This passage covers 7 T cell receptor beta chains from one sample sequenced in a study of CD8+CD57+ T cells in acquired aplastic anemia. The TCR beta profiling, which covered VDJ combination and CDR3 sequence, was carried out using genomic DNA as the template. Via MiXCR, TCRdb re-called the reads, giving one row per CDR3 protein. This table has approximately 150,000 distinct CDR3 sequences, over 55% appearing once. In patients chosen for sequencing, flow cytometry had shown CD8+CD57+ cell expansion. The specimen was sorted CD4+, CD8+, or CD8+CD57+ T cells (not recorded which) from PBMCs. Every receptor here comes from a human donor with aplastic anemia.

CDR3 DNA sequence: TGCAGTGCTCCCTGGGCGGCCGTAAGCTCCTACGAGCAGTACTTC. Encoded protein: CSAPWAAVSSYEQYF. The chain is built from TRBV20-1 and TRBJ2-7; D ambiguous. Trimming removed 5 bases at V and 0 bases at J, with 17 bases between. This CDR3 is built from 15 residues. CDR1 is DFQATT and CDR2 is SNEGSKA in the germline V gene (reference sequence).

This chain connects TRBV29-1 to TRBJ1-2; a weak D match, TRBD1 (6 bases). Trimming shortened V by 5 bases and J by 3 bases, and 19 bases separated the two germline ends. CDR1 SQVTM and CDR2 ANQGSEA come from the germline V gene. The CDR3 is 15 residues long. DNA of the CDR3: TGCAGCGTTTCCCACCGGGACATGAGTTACTATGGCTACACCTTC. Translating gives CSVSHRDMSYYGYTF.

V usage is TRBV24-1 and J usage is TRBJ2-7; a weak D match, TRBD2 (6 bases). Germline V gene data show CDR1 as KGHDR and CDR2 as SFDVKD. The ends were cut back, 4 bases at V and 0 bases at J, with 12 bases in the middle. The CDR3 contains 15 residues. The CDR3, as DNA: TGTGCCACCAGTGACGGGGCGGGGAGCTCCTACGAGCAGTACTTC. It yields the protein CATSDGAGSSYEQYF.

With regard to this clonotype: This sequence may be a read error, since a much larger clone differs from it by one base. The chain has TRBV5-8 and TRBJ2-3; no clear D gene. The length of the CDR3 is 15 residues. Germline values: CDR1 SGHTS, CDR2 YDEGEE. This CDR3 is CASSFVGEVTNTQYF. CDR3 nucleotides: TGTGCCAGCAGCTTCGTAGGAGAGGTCACAAATACGCAGTATTTT. The full variable domain, with the rest looked up from reference TRBV5-8 and TRBJ2-3, is EAGVTQSPTHLIKTRGQQATLRCSPISGHTSVYWYQQALGLGLQFLLWYDEGEERNRGNFPPRFSGRQFPNYSSELNVNALELEDSALYLCASSFVGEVTNTQYFGPGTRLTVL.

The rearrangement uses TRBV10-3 and TRBJ1-1; D is undetermined. The V end lost 11 bases, the J end lost 1 base, and 11 bases lay between the germline ends. In germline, CDR1 is ENHRY, CDR2 SYGVKD. The CDR3 loop spans 12 amino acids. The CDR3 here is CASPRPNTEAFF. CDR3 in DNA: TGTGCCTCACCCCGGCCGAACACTGAAGCTTTCTTT.

V and J are TRBV6-1 and TRBJ1-1; D ambiguous. There are 14 residues in the CDR3. Germline-derived CDR1 and CDR2 are MNHNS and SASEGT. V dropped 6 bases and J dropped 2 bases, with 13 bases sitting between them. CDR3 DNA: TGTGCCAGCAGCCTAGTAAAGACCAACACTGAAGCTTTCTTT. Translation: CASSLVKTNTEAFF.

The chain links TRBV20-1 to TRBJ1-2; D is unresolved. Germline assignment: CDR1 DFQATT and CDR2 SNEGSKA (reference sequence). The CDR3 contains 12 residues. With 3 bases removed from V and 4 bases from J, the gap between germline ends came to 9 bases. CDR3 amino acids: CSASGLGYGYTF. DNA for the CDR3: TGCAGTGCTAGCGGATTGGGCTATGGCTACACCTTC.